The source of this T cell receptor (beta chain) is a study of blood T cell repertoires in COVID-19. Method: immunoSEQ multiplex PCR; TCRdb's copy keeps in-frame clones and lacks some. The table includes around 250,000 clones, 80% to 90% detected once. The V and J ends lost 6 bases and 0 bases respectively, with 11 bases between them. The length of the CDR3 is 14 residues. Germline V gives CDR1 KGHSH, CDR2 LQKENI. Sample: PBMCs or T cells enriched from blood (not recorded which). This TCR was sampled from a middle-aged woman who had been exposed to COVID-19. This chain uses TRBV18 with TRBJ2-5; D is possibly TRBD1 (6 bases). DNA of the CDR3: TGTGCCAGCTCCCACGGACAGAACCAAGAGACCCAGTACTTC. Translated, it gives CASSHGQNQETQYF.